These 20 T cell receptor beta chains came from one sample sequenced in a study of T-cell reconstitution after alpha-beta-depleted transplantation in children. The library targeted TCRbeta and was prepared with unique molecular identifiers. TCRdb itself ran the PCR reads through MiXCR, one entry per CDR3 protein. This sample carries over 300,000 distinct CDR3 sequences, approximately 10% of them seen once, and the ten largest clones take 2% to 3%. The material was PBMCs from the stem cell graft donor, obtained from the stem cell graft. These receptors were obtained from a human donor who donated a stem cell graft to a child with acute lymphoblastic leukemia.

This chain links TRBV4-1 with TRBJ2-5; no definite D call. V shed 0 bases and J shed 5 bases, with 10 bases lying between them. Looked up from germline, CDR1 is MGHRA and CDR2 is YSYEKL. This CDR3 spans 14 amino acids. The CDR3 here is CASSQDGKRETQYF. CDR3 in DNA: TGCGCCAGCAGCCAAGACGGAAAGAGGGAGACCCAGTACTTC.

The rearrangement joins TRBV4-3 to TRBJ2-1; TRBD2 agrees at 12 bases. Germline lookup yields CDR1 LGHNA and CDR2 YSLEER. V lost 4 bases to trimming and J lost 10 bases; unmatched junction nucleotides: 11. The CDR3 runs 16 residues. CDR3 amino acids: CASSPLTSGRREEQFF. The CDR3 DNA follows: TGCGCCAGCAGCCCGTTGACTAGCGGGAGAAGAGAGGAGCAGTTCTTC.

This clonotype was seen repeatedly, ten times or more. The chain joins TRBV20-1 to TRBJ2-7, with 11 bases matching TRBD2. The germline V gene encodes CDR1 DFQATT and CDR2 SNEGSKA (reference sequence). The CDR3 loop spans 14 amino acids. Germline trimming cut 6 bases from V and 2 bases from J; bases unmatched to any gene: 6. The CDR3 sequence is CSAWGLAEAYEQYF. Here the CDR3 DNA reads TGCAGTGCCTGGGGACTAGCGGAGGCCTACGAGCAGTACTTC.

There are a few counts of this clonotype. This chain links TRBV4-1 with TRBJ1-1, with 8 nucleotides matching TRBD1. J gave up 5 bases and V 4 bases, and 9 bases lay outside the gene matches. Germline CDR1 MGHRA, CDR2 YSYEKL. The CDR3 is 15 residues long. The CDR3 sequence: CASSPTLRGRTEAFF. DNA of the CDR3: TGCGCCAGCAGCCCTACTCTCAGGGGGCGGACTGAAGCTTTCTTT.

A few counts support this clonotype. In DNA form, the CDR3 reads TGCAGCTCTGGACTAGCGGGAGGGCCGTGGAATGAGCAGTTCTTC. It yields the protein CSSGLAGGPWNEQFF. This sequence joins TRBV29-1 and TRBJ2-1; TRBD2 aligns across 15 bases. V trimming: 8 bases; J trimming: 7 bases; junction bases outside the gene matches: 9. Germline V gives CDR1 SQVTM, CDR2 ANQGSEA. The length of the CDR3 is 15 residues.

The CDR3 DNA follows: TGCAGTGCTAGAAGGCTAGCGGGCTATCTATCCTACAATGAGCAGTTCTTC. The encoded protein is CSARRLAGYLSYNEQFF. V usage is TRBV20-1 and J usage is TRBJ2-1; 8 positions agree with TRBD2. The CDR3 has 17 amino acids. The trim removed 2 bases at V and 1 base at J, leaving 10 bases unmatched. The germline CDR1 and CDR2 sequences are DFQATT and SNEGSKA (reference sequence).

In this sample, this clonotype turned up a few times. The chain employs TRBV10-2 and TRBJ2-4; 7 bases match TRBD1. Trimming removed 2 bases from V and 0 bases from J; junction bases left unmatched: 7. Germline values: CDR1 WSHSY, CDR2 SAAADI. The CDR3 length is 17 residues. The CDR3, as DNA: TGCGCCAGCAGTGAGCGGGACAGCCCACTAGCCAAAAACATTCAGTACTTC. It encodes CASSERDSPLAKNIQYF.

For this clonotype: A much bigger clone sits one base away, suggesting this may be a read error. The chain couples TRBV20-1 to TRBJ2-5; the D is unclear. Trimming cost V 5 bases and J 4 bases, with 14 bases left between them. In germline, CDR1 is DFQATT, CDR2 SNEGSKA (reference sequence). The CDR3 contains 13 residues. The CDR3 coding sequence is TGCAGTGCTGACGGAGTTCTGGGAGAGACCCAGTACTTC. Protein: CSADGVLGETQYF.

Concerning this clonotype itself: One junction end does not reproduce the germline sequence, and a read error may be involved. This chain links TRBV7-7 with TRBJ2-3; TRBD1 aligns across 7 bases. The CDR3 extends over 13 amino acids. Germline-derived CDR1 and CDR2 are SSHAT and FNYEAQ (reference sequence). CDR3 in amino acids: CASSEDRPDTQYF. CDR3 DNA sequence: TGTGCTAGCAGCGAGGACAGGCCAGATACGCAGTATTTT.

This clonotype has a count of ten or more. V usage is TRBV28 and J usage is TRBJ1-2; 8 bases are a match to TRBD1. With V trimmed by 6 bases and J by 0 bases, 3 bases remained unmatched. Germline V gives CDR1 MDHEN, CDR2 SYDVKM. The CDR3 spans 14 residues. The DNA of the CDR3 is TGTGCCAGCAGAGAACAGGGGGCTAACTATGGCTACACCTTC. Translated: CASREQGANYGYTF.

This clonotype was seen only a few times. As DNA, the CDR3 is TGTGCCAGCAGACTGACTAGCGGGAGTCGCACAGATACGCAGTATTTT. This codes for CASRLTSGSRTDTQYF. The chain couples TRBV3-1 to TRBJ2-3; 12 nucleotides match TRBD2. Germline assignment: CDR1 LGHDT and CDR2 YNNKEL (reference sequence). V shed 6 bases and J 1 base; nucleotides not matched to a gene: 5. The CDR3 runs to 16 residues.

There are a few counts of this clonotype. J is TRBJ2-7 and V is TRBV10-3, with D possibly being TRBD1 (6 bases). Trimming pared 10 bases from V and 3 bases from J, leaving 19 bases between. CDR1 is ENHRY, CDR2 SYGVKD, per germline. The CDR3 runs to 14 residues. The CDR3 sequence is CATRDNLGFYEQYF. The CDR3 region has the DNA TGTGCCACACGGGACAATCTGGGATTCTACGAGCAGTACTTC.

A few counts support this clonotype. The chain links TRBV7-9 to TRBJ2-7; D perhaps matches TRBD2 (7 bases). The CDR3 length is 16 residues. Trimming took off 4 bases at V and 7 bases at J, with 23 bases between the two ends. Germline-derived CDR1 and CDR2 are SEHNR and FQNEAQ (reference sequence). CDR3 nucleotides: TGTGCCAGCAGCTCGCCCCCGGGGAGGGGGGTTGGAGAGCAGTACTTC. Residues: CASSSPPGRGVGEQYF.

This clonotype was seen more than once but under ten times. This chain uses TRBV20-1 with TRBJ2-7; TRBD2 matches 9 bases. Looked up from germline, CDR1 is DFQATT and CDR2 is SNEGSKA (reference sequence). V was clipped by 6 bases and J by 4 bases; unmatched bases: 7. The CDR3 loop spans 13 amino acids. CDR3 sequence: CSARPSGVYEQYF. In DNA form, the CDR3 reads TGCAGTGCGCGGCCTAGCGGGGTGTACGAGCAGTACTTC.

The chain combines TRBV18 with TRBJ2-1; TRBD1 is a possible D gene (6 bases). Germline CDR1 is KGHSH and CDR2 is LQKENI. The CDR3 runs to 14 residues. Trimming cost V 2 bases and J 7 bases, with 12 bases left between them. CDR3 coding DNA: TGTGCCAGCTCACCATATACAGGGAGTAATGAGCAGTTCTTC. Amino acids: CASSPYTGSNEQFF.

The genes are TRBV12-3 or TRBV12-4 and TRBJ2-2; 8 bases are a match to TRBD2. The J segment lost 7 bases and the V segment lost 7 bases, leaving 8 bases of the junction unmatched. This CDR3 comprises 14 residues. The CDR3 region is CASTPLREGGELFF. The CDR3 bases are TGTGCCAGCACCCCCCTCCGGGAGGGCGGGGAGCTGTTTTTT.

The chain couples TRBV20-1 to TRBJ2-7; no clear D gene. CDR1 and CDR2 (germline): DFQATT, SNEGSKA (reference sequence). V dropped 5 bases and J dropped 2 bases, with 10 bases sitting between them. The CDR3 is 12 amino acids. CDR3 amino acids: CSAALPPYEQYF. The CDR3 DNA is TGCAGTGCTGCGCTCCCACCCTACGAGCAGTACTTC.

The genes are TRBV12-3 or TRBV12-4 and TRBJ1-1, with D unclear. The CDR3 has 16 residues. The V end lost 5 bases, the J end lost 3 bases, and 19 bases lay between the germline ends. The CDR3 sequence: CASSPGIRLGDTEAFF. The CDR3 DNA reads TGTGCCAGCAGTCCCGGAATCCGGCTCGGGGACACTGAAGCTTTCTTT.

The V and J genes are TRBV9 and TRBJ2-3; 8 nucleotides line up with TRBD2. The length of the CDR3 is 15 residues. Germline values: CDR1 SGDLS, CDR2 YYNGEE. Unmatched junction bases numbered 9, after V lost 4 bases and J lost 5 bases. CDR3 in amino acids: CASSRAGAGGDTQYF. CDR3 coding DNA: TGTGCCAGCAGCAGGGCCGGTGCGGGGGGAGATACGCAGTATTTT. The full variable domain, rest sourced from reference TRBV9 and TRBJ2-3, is DSGVTQTPKHLITATGQRVTLRCSPRSGDLSVYWYQQSLDQGLQFLIQYYNGEERAKGNILERFSAQQFPDLHSELNLSSLELGDSALYFCASSRAGAGGDTQYFGPGTRLTVL.

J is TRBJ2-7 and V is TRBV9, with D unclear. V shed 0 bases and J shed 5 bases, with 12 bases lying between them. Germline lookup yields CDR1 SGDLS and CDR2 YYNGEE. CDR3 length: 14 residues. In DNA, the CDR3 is TGTGCCAGCAGCGTAGCGGCAGGTGGGGACGAGCAGTACTTC. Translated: CASSVAAGGDEQYF.